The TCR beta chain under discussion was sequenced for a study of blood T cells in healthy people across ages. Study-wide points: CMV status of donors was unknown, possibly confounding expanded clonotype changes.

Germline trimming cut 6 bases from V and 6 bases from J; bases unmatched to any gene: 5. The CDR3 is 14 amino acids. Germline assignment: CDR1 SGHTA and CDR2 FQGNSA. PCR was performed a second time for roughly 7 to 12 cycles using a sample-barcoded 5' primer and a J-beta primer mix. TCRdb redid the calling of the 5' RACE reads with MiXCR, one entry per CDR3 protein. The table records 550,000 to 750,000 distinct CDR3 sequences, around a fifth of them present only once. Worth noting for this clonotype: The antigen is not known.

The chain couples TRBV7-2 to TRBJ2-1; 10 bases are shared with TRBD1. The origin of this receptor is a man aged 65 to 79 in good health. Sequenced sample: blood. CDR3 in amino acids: CASSTRTGGNEQFF. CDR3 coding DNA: TGTGCCAGCAGTACGCGGACAGGGGGCAATGAGCAGTTCTTC.